This TCR beta chain was recorded in a study of beta chain features in type 1 diabetes. Whole-study results and caveats: TCRB repertoires of naive, central memory and Treg cells appeared more similar among patients than among healthy donors. Shortening of TCRB CDR3s, moderate but significant, appeared in all four CD4+ subsets of Type 1 diabetes patients. HLA effects on TCRB rearrangement stayed unresolved here. PCR might preferentially amplify shorter templates, equally in patients and controls.

This CDR3 is 13 amino acids long. V lost 5 bases to trimming and J lost 9 bases, with 11 bases between them. Germline V gene sequence: CDR1 KGHSH, CDR2 LQKENI. Regarding this clone: Its specificity is unknown.

Sequenced material consisted of expressed TCRB transcripts (all of the isolated RNA was reverse transcribed). For naive, central memory and regulatory T cell samples, reads averaged around 3.5 million. Clones were read by immunoSEQ multiplex PCR, and TCRdb kept only the in-frame ones, dropping some. Of a few hundred thousand clones in the sample, around 24% were seen once. Sequences were obtained from naive CD4+ T cells from blood. The TCR sequence derives from a woman aged 25-40 years with type 1 diabetes. V and J are TRBV18 and TRBJ2-6; TRBD1 is a possible D gene (5 bases). CDR3 DNA: TGTGCCAGCTCATCCAGGGTGGACAACGTCCTGACTTTC. Its translation is CASSSRVDNVLTF.